The 3 T cell receptor beta chains below all came from one sample that was sequenced in a study of blood T cells in healthy people across ages. With a J-beta primer mix and a sample-barcoded 5' primer, a second PCR ran about 7 to 12 cycles. TCRdb processed the 5' RACE reads anew with MiXCR; each CDR3 protein has one entry. The table records 1.4 million to 1.5 million distinct CDR3 sequences, 42% of them present only once. The sample comprised blood. All receptors derive from a young woman in good health.

This chain uses TRBV7-8 with TRBJ2-1; TRBD1 matches at 7 bases. J gave up 0 bases and V 4 bases, and 6 bases lay outside the gene matches. Germline V lookup: CDR1 SGHVS, CDR2 FQNEAQ. CDR3 length equals 16 residues. CDR3 in DNA: TGTGCCAGCAGCTATAGACAGGGAAGCTCCTACAATGAGCAGTTCTTC. Its translation: CASSYRQGSSYNEQFF.

The J gene is TRBJ2-5, the V gene TRBV2, with a weak D call TRBD1 (5 bases). CDR3 length: 14 residues. Between the trimmed V and J ends, which lost 4 bases and 4 bases, there was a span of 13 bases. The germline gives CDR1 SNHLY, CDR2 FYNNEI. CDR3 in DNA: TGTGCCAGCAGTGGGGGCCTGTACCGAGAGACCCAGTACTTC. This encodes CASSGGLYRETQYF.

This clonotype was seen a handful of times. The V and J genes are TRBV20-1 and TRBJ1-2, with 10 bases lining up with TRBD1. The V gene end was trimmed by 6 bases and the J gene end by 5 bases; junction bases not matched to a gene: 6. The CDR3 covers 13 residues. CDR1 and CDR2 (germline): DFQATT, SNEGSKA (reference sequence). The CDR3 bases are TGCAGTGCGATCGACAGGGGGCGATATGGCTACACCTTC. It is translated as CSAIDRGRYGYTF.